The clone carrying this T cell receptor (beta chain) was counted a few times. V shed 2 bases and J 6 bases; nucleotides not matched to a gene: 2. This CDR3 has 14 amino acids. CDR1 SEHNR and CDR2 FQNEAQ come from the germline V gene (reference sequence). This record comes from a study of regulatory T cells in long-lasting Graves disease. Sample time point: newly diagnosed GD, antithyroid drugs for less than 3 months. Generation of the TCR library employed RNA extracted from PBMCs. The patients were enrolled through endocrinology in Xi'an, China. Libraries of TCR beta came from iRepertoire HTBI primers plus Arm-PCR of CDR3 regions. Study processing details: About 60 TRBV and about 15 TRBJ segments were identified across samples. MiXCR, run by TCRdb on the multiplex PCR reads, gives a single entry per CDR3 protein. TCRdb, not the original authors, processed these V and J calls. Among 400,000 to 500,000 distinct CDR3 sequences, around 14% were seen once, and the ten largest hold 16%.

These data were likewise used in another study, on T cells in Graves' hyperthyroidism and ophthalmopathy. From that study: The patients, who ranged from 18 to 65 in age, presented with newly diagnosed hyperthyroidism lasting under 2 months. The study based diagnoses on clinical symptoms, serum thyroxine and TRAb, thyroid ultrasound and orbital computed tomography.

The chain has TRBV7-9 and TRBJ2-1; 9 nucleotides agree with TRBD2. The sequence was obtained from a woman aged 30 to 39 with Graves disease. Sample: peripheral blood mononuclear cells (PBMCs), taken at new diagnosis, from a patient treated with antithyroid drugs. The CDR3 coding sequence is TGTGCCAGCAGCTTACAGCGGGAGGTCAATGAGCAGTTCTTC. Translating it yields CASSLQREVNEQFF. Combining the CDR3 with reference TRBV7-9 and TRBJ2-1 gives the whole variable domain DTGVSQNPRHKITKRGQNVTFRCDPISEHNRLYWYRQTLGQGPEFLTYFQNEAQLEKSRLLSDRFSAERPKGSFSTLEIQRTEQGDSAMYLCASSLQREVNEQFFGPGTRLTVL.